This entry lists 22 T cell receptor beta chains sequenced from one sample in a study of cytomegalovirus exposure and HLA in healthy donors. The PCR had 60 Vbeta and 13 Jbeta primers. Measured with immunoSEQ multiplex PCR; TCRdb has only the in-frame clones, and not every one. The sample has 130,000 or so clones; about 74% are singletons. Sequenced sample: PBMCs. The receptors originated from a man between 40 and 49 years old in good health and CMV-seropositive.

The CDR3 loop reads CASSFTSNQPQHF. The CDR3 DNA sequence: TGTGCCAGCAGCTTCACAAGCAATCAGCCCCAGCATTTT. The chain links TRBV7-2 to TRBJ1-5; D gene ambiguous. CDR3 length: 13 residues. Trimming removed 3 bases from V and 1 base from J, with 4 bases in between. Looked up from germline, CDR1 is SGHTA and CDR2 is FQGNSA. The whole variable domain, filled in from reference TRBV7-2 and TRBJ1-5, reads GAGVSQSPSNKVTEKGKDVELRCDPISGHTALYWYRQSLGQGLEFLIYFQGNSAPDKSGLPSDRFSAERTGGSVSTLTIQRTQQEDSAVYLCASSFTSNQPQHFGDGTRLSIL.

The chain uses TRBV6-1 and TRBJ2-5; 13 bases fit TRBD2. With V trimmed by 4 bases and J by 5 bases, 4 bases remained unmatched. The CDR3 spans 15 residues. Germline loops: CDR1 MNHNS, CDR2 SASEGT. CDR3 coding DNA: TGTGCCAGCAGTGGGGGACTAGCGGGGCGGGAGACCCAGTACTTC. It translates to CASSGGLAGRETQYF.

The V gene is TRBV7-6, the J gene TRBJ2-5; 8 bases agree with TRBD2. The CDR3 loop spans 16 amino acids. Germline V gene data show CDR1 as SGHVS and CDR2 as FNYEAQ. The J segment lost 5 bases and the V segment lost 1 base, leaving 9 bases of the junction unmatched. The CDR3 sequence: CASSLGREGSRETQYF. For the CDR3, the DNA is TGTGCCAGCAGCTTAGGTCGGGAGGGTAGCAGGGAGACCCAGTACTTC.

A few counts support this clone. The chain couples TRBV18 to TRBJ2-7, with 10 bases lining up with TRBD1. Looked up from germline, CDR1 is KGHSH and CDR2 is LQKENI. The V gene end was trimmed by 6 bases and the J gene end by 2 bases; junction bases not matched to a gene: 7. This CDR3 region has 15 residues. The CDR3 sequence is CASSARDRGTYEQYF. For the CDR3, the DNA is TGTGCCAGCTCGGCCCGGGACAGGGGAACCTACGAGCAGTACTTC. Variable domain in full (rest from reference TRBV18 and TRBJ2-7): NAGVMQNPRHLVRRRGQEARLRCSPMKGHSHVYWYRQLPEEGLKFMVYLQKENIIDESGMPKERFSAEFPKEGPSILRIQQVVRGDSAAYFCASSARDRGTYEQYFGPGTRLTVT.

The chain carries TRBV5-1 and TRBJ1-2; D unresolved. CDR3 length equals 13 residues. V lost 4 bases and J 4 bases, leaving 11 bases between the germline ends. Germline V gives CDR1 SGHRS, CDR2 YFSETQ. CDR3 region: CASSLGESYGYTF. The CDR3 DNA reads TGCGCCAGCAGCCTGGGAGAGTCCTATGGCTACACCTTC.

CDR3 protein: CASSGDRESGELFF. Here the CDR3 DNA reads TGTGCCAGCAGTGGGGACAGGGAGTCCGGGGAGCTGTTTTTT. J is TRBJ2-2 and V is TRBV6-4; TRBD1 matches 9 bases. Germline trimming cut 4 bases from V and 6 bases from J; bases unmatched to any gene: 3. The CDR3 extends over 14 amino acids. Germline V lookup: CDR1 MRHNA, CDR2 SNTAGT.

This clone was seen once. This chain joins TRBV15 and TRBJ1-2; D gene ambiguous. The CDR3 runs 15 residues. Germline-derived CDR1 and CDR2 are LNHNV and YYDKDF (reference sequence). V lost 1 base, J lost 0 bases, and 9 bases lay in between. The CDR3 loop reads CATSRGGRANYGYTF. The CDR3, as DNA: TGTGCCACCAGCAGAGGAGGCAGAGCTAACTATGGCTACACCTTC.

This clone appeared a few times. The chain has TRBV4-2 and TRBJ2-2; D call uncertain. Between the trimmed V and J ends, which lost 0 bases and 8 bases, there was a span of 7 bases. The CDR3 is 13 residues long. CDR1 LGHNA and CDR2 YNFKEQ come from the germline V gene. The CDR3 loop is CASSQDQLGELFF. CDR3 bases: TGTGCCAGCAGCCAAGATCAGTTAGGGGAGCTGTTTTTT.

This clone has more than one count but fewer than ten. This chain connects TRBV6-5 to TRBJ2-7; D is uncertain. V lost 0 bases, J lost 3 bases, and 9 bases lay in between. The CDR3 runs to 14 residues. Germline V lookup: CDR1 MNHEY, CDR2 SVGAGI. The CDR3 sequence is CASSYSARFYEQYF. The CDR3 nucleotides are TGTGCCAGCAGTTACTCTGCTAGGTTCTACGAGCAGTACTTC.

This rearrangement joins TRBV27 to TRBJ1-1, with D unresolved. Between the trimmed V and J ends, which lost 8 bases and 5 bases, there was a span of 18 bases. From germline, CDR1 is MNHEY and CDR2 SMNVEV (reference sequence). This CDR3 comprises 14 residues. The CDR3 coding sequence is TGTGCCAGCTGTTCTGGCCGCCGACTTACTGAAGCTTTCTTT. It specifies CASCSGRRLTEAFF.

The chain joins TRBV7-8 to TRBJ2-7, with TRBD2 matching over 8 bases. The ends lost 6 bases at V and 2 bases at J; junction bases unmatched: 6. CDR1 is SGHVS and CDR2 is FQNEAQ in the germline V gene. The CDR3 loop spans 14 amino acids. The CDR3 DNA sequence: TGTGCCAGCAGTTCACTAGCGGATACCTACGAGCAGTACTTC. Amino acid sequence: CASSSLADTYEQYF. Variable domain in full (rest from reference TRBV7-8 and TRBJ2-7): GAGVSQSPRYKVAKRGQDVALRCDPISGHVSLFWYQQALGQGPEFLTYFQNEAQLDKSGLPSDRFFAERPEGSVSTLKIQRTQQEDSAVYLCASSSLADTYEQYFGPGTRLTVT.

The chain links TRBV5-1 to TRBJ2-1; 16 bases map to TRBD2. Per the germline V gene, CDR1 is SGHRS and CDR2 is YFSETQ. There are 17 residues in the CDR3. J was trimmed by 5 bases and V by 4 bases; bases with no gene match: 6. CDR3 bases: TGCGCCAGCAGCCCGGGACTAGCGGGAGGGCCAAACAATGAGCAGTTCTTC. Amino acid sequence: CASSPGLAGGPNNEQFF.

The chain couples TRBV29-1 to TRBJ2-1, with 9 positions matching TRBD1. The trim removed 5 bases at V and 0 bases at J, leaving 14 bases unmatched. Germline loops: CDR1 SQVTM, CDR2 ANQGSEA. CDR3 length: 18 amino acids. The CDR3 sequence is CSVPPGQGSQSSYNEQFF. The CDR3 coding sequence is TGCAGCGTTCCCCCGGGACAGGGCTCCCAGAGCTCCTACAATGAGCAGTTCTTC.

This chain joins TRBV10-3 and TRBJ2-7; TRBD1 agrees at 8 bases. The CDR3 contains 14 residues. V gave up 2 bases and J gave up 2 bases; unmatched junction bases: 2. The germline V gene encodes CDR1 ENHRY and CDR2 SYGVKD. This CDR3 is CAISEGTGTYEQYF. CDR3 sequence (DNA): TGTGCCATCAGTGAGGGGACAGGTACCTACGAGCAGTACTTC.

The chain links TRBV15 to TRBJ2-7, with a possible D match to TRBD2 (6 bases). This CDR3 has 15 residues. CDR1 and CDR2 (germline): LNHNV, YYDKDF (reference sequence). V lost 1 base and J lost 1, with 11 bases in between. The CDR3 sequence: CATSRGRGRSYEQYF. CDR3 nucleotides: TGTGCCACCAGCAGAGGGAGGGGTCGTTCCTACGAGCAGTACTTC. Full variable domain (missing parts from reference TRBV15 and TRBJ2-7): DAMVIQNPRYQVTQFGKPVTLSCSQTLNHNVMYWYQQKSSQAPKLLFHYYDKDFNNEADTPDNFQSRRPNTSFCFLDIRSPGLGDTAMYLCATSRGRGRSYEQYFGPGTRLTVT.

The V gene is TRBV2, the J gene TRBJ1-2; D may be TRBD1 (6 bases). The CDR3 totals 16 residues. Trimming took 1 base from V and 9 from J, leaving 21 bases between them. Germline CDR1 is SNHLY and CDR2 is FYNNEI. CDR3 amino acids: CASSEDRVMVGYSYTF. The CDR3 nucleotides are TGTGCCAGCAGTGAAGACAGGGTGATGGTGGGTTATAGCTACACCTTC.

This clone showed up just a few times. The chain is built from TRBV6-4 and TRBJ1-3; D gene ambiguous. Trimming took 4 bases from V and 0 from J, leaving 13 bases between them. This CDR3 is 16 amino acids long. Germline CDR1 and CDR2: MRHNA and SNTAGT. CDR3 in DNA: TGTGCCAGCAGTGCAACAGCAAAAAGCTCTGGAAACACCATATATTTT. Translation gives CASSATAKSSGNTIYF.

The chain employs TRBV5-4 and TRBJ2-7, with D possibly being TRBD1 (5 bases). The V gene lost 0 bases and the J gene lost 7 bases, with 14 bases spanning the gap. The CDR3 runs to 14 residues. Germline V gene sequence: CDR1 SGHNT, CDR2 YYREEE (reference sequence). The CDR3 spells CASSLAGPPKEQYF. The CDR3, as DNA: TGTGCCAGCAGCTTGGCAGGGCCACCTAAAGAGCAGTACTTC.

This clone appeared a single time. The chain employs TRBV7-2 and TRBJ2-7; weak D call: TRBD2 (6 bases). Germline values: CDR1 SGHTA, CDR2 FQGNSA. Trimming removed 3 bases from V and 1 base from J, with 13 bases in between. This CDR3 spans 15 amino acids. As DNA, the CDR3 is TGTGCCAGCAGCTTTCGGGGAGGTTTGTCCTACGAGCAGTACTTC. Translated, it gives CASSFRGGLSYEQYF.

This clone was seen a few times. This chain links TRBV16 with TRBJ1-2; maybe TRBD1 (6 bases). V dropped 4 bases and J dropped 5 bases, with 23 bases sitting between them. The CDR3 runs 17 residues. CDR1 is KGHSY, CDR2 FQNENV, per germline. CDR3 amino acids: CASSPPIGRGPAYGYTF. CDR3 bases: TGTGCCAGCAGCCCTCCAATAGGCAGGGGACCCGCTTATGGCTACACCTTC.

This clone came up a few times. The chain couples TRBV6-6 to TRBJ1-1, with 7 bases that match TRBD1. This CDR3 has 12 amino acids. Unmatched junction bases numbered 3, after V lost 5 bases and J lost 6 bases. Per the germline V gene, CDR1 is MNHNY and CDR2 is SVGAGI (reference sequence). The CDR3 nucleotides are TGTGCCAGCAGTCAGCAGGGGGCTGAAGCTTTCTTT. Amino acids: CASSQQGAEAFF.

The rearrangement links TRBV30 to TRBJ1-4; D unresolved. Germline V lookup: CDR1 GTSNPN, CDR2 SVGIG (reference sequence). The CDR3 extends over 13 amino acids. Trimming removed 3 bases at V and 6 bases at J, with 11 bases between. The chain's CDR3 is CAWSGYRDEKLFF. The CDR3 DNA is TGTGCCTGGAGCGGTTATAGAGATGAAAAACTGTTTTTT. The complete variable domain, with remaining parts taken from reference TRBV30 and TRBJ1-4, reads SQTIHQWPATLVQPVGSPLSLECTVEGTSNPNLYWYRQAAGRGLQLLFYSVGIGQISSEVPQNLSASRPQDRQFILSSKKLLLSDSGFYLCAWSGYRDEKLFFGSGTQLSVL.